This T cell receptor (beta chain) was identified in a study of CD8 T cells in Susac syndrome. Broader study findings: Only a relatively small number of individuals were included in the TCR sequencing and HLA analysis.

The CD8+ and CD4+ T cells were isolated magnetically using a negative isolation approach, whereas the TEMRA cells were enriched by FACS. On this clonotype: Its antigen is not identified.

Reverse transcription of roughly 0.45 to 1 ug RNA was performed with random hexamers. The amplification used immunoSEQ multiplex PCR on TCR beta CDR3; it spanned 54 Vbeta and 13 Jbeta. Each CDR3 protein is one row after TCRdb ran MiXCR on the immunoSEQ multiplex PCR reads. The sample contains 150,000 to 200,000 distinct CDR3 sequences, around 93% of which appear only once. The CDR3 extends over 24 amino acids. The germline CDR1 and CDR2 sequences are SGHRS and YFSETQ. Trimming pared 0 bases from V and 2 bases from J, leaving 35 bases between. This TCR came from a human donor in good health. The chain has TRBV5-1 and TRBJ2-2, with D possibly matching TRBD2 (6 bases). Sequencing used CD4+ T cells from PBMCs. Here the CDR3 DNA reads TGCGCCAGCAGCTTGGCCCCTCCTCACACAGAAACCGGGACTTCACTCCGAAACACCGGGGAGCTGTTTTTT. It codes for CASSLAPPHTETGTSLRNTGELFF.